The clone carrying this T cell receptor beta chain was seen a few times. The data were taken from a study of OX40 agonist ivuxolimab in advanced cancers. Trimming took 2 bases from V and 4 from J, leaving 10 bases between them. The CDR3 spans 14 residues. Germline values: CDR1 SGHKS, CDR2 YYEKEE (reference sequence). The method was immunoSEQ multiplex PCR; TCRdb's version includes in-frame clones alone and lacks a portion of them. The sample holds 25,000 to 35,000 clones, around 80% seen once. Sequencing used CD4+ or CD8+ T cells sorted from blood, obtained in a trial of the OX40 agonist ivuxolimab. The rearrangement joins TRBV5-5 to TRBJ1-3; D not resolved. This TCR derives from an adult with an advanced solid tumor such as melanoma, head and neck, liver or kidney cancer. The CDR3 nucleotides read TGTGCCAGCAGCTTTTGGGGAGGCGGAAACACCATATATTTT. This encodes CASSFWGGGNTIYF.